This is a list of T cell receptor beta chains from one sample in a study of monozygotic twins with inflammatory bowel disease. TCRdb processed the 5' RACE reads again and assigns one entry to each CDR3 protein, with no DNA. Its table records approximately 380,000 distinct CDR3 sequences. Sequencing was done on a sample of blood. These receptors all stem from a human donor with ulcerative colitis or Crohn's disease, or a healthy co-twin of an affected twin (not recorded which). Both conserved end residues are part of each CDR3.

J gene | V gene | CDR3 length | CDR3 protein
TRBJ2-7 | TRBV12-3/TRBV12-4 | 15 | CASSRPGTCSYEQYF
TRBJ2-5 | TRBV25-1 | 16 | CASSEGGRFGRETQYF
TRBJ2-7 | TRBV7-9 | 12 | CASSLGGLKQYF
TRBJ2-7 | TRBV5-5 | 15 | CASSLDPGQRSEQYF
TRBJ2-1 | TRBV3-1 | 16 | CASSRQGGGINNEQFF
TRBJ2-7 | TRBV5-5 | 15 | CASSLAVREYYEQYF
TRBJ2-7 | TRBV5-4 | 11 | CASSFGVEQYF
TRBJ2-7 | TRBV4-3 | 14 | CASSQDWGSYEQYF
TRBJ2-3 | TRBV7-9 | 16 | CASSYSGRGLTDTQYF
TRBJ1-1 | TRBV7-2 | 13 | CASSLAPNTEAFF
TRBJ1-4 | TRBV4-2 | 17 | CASSQAYPPATNEKLFF
TRBJ2-1 | TRBV7-9 | 16 | CASSLASPLDYNEQFF
TRBJ1-2 | TRBV5-6 | 11 | CASSKLTGYTF
TRBJ1-2 | TRBV3-1 | 15 | CASSQGAGSNYGYIF
TRBJ2-2 | TRBV7-2 | 14 | CASSSPGQHRELFF
TRBJ1-5 | TRBV2 | 13 | CASSEQGNQPQHF
TRBJ1-2 | TRBV18 | 16 | CASSPQDLGANYGYTF
TRBJ2-7 | TRBV12-3/TRBV12-4 | 13 | CASRNRGSHEQYF
TRBJ2-4 | TRBV28 | 15 | CASGDRDIGVDIQYF
TRBJ2-1 | TRBV6-2/TRBV6-3 | 17 | CASSYRPLVGDIYEQFF
TRBJ1-2 | TRBV5-1 | 15 | CATNEGGGPNYGYTF
TRBJ2-7 | TRBV28 | 15 | CASSLPGPGPYEQYF
TRBJ2-7 | TRBV5-4 | 17 | CASSSPGLAGGLNEQYF
TRBJ1-4 | TRBV19 | 13 | CASSIGGNEKLFF
TRBJ2-7 | TRBV5-6 | 14 | CASSVLTEAYEQYF
TRBJ2-1 | TRBV14 | 15 | CASSQGLGASREQFF
TRBJ2-7 | TRBV6-6 | 12 | CASSYSWDGWYF
TRBJ2-3 | TRBV5-1 | 14 | CASSQTGVADTQYF
TRBJ2-2 | TRBV6-5 | 15 | CASSYLDSNTGELFF
TRBJ2-2 | TRBV27 | 16 | CASSSAITPNTGELFF
TRBJ2-1 | TRBV3-1 | 17 | CASSQALWGASYNEQFF
TRBJ2-7 | TRBV20-1 | 15 | CSADAWDRVLYEQYF
TRBJ2-3 | TRBV7-2 | 18 | CASSLAGLAGGFPDTQYF
TRBJ1-1 | TRBV5-6 | 14 | CASSLGWGAAEAFF
TRBJ2-2 | TRBV7-2 | 16 | CASSLRGGRITGELFF
TRBJ2-1 | TRBV11-2 | 16 | CASSYPLRQGNNEQFF
TRBJ2-2 | TRBV6-1 | 15 | CASSPRGHYTGELFF
TRBJ1-2 | TRBV20-1 | 14 | CSAPSGPTNYGYTF
TRBJ2-2 | TRBV20-1 | 16 | CSARDSVYYPGGELFF
TRBJ1-1 | TRBV27 | 15 | CASSLSSQLNTEAFF
TRBJ2-3 | TRBV5-6 | 16 | CASSLELGASTDTQYF
TRBJ1-4 | TRBV20-1 | 15 | CSARGGQGAFEKLFF
TRBJ2-1 | TRBV28 | 15 | CASSSRIYSYNEQFF
TRBJ2-7 | TRBV18 | 15 | CASSPPRLSPYEQYF
TRBJ1-4 | TRBV19 | 15 | CASRPRDRLNEKLFF
TRBJ2-1 | TRBV2 | 14 | CASSEVPRGGEQFF
TRBJ2-3 | TRBV7-9 | 14 | CASSPRTEEDTQYF
TRBJ1-1 | TRBV4-3 | 13 | CASSQHLENEAFF
TRBJ2-3 | TRBV6-4 | 15 | CASSVRGGATDTQYF
TRBJ2-7 | TRBV7-3 | 15 | CASSLGQPSSYEQYF
TRBJ2-2 | TRBV7-9 | 14 | CASSLYGDAGELFF
TRBJ1-2 | TRBV7-2 | 14 | CASSLDGVSYGYTF
TRBJ1-4 | TRBV6-2/TRBV6-3 | 17 | CASSTRRLYRGHEKLFF
TRBJ2-3 | TRBV9 | 15 | CASSDDSVNTDTQYF
TRBJ2-1 | TRBV12-3/TRBV12-4 | 16 | CASSSPGLAGINEQFF
TRBJ2-1 | TRBV5-1 | 14 | CASFPGQGHNEQFF
TRBJ2-7 | TRBV5-1 | 16 | CASTLYRLQDSYEQYF